This TCR beta chain appears in the sequencing data of a study of blood T cell repertoires in COVID-19 (dated by TCRdb to 2019 to 2021). Broadly, across the study: The collaborator samples originated in the United States, Italy and Spain and spanned the acute and convalescent phases of COVID-19. The dataset comprised deeply sampled blood TCRbeta repertoires from subjects exposed to, actively infected with, or recovered from COVID-19. The prospective study material was composed of cDNA or gDNA derived from T cells, B-cell-depleted T cells, or PBMCs. A freely available public database, intended as a resource for researchers studying the immune response to SARS-CoV-2, is where the repertoires were released. Sample metadata almost always included a de-identified subject ID, COVID-19 status, age in years and sex. Samples came from the ongoing ImmuneRACE study (first 160 participants) plus 1,254 subjects from 6 global collaborators. Where available, HLA class I and class II types were obtained from metadata supplied by the sample provider rather than from assay-based typing.

Trimming removed 3 bases from V and 7 bases from J, leaving 16 bases between the germline ends. The cysteine opens and the phenylalanine closes a CDR3 of 15 amino acids. CDR3 DNA is the only sequence kept; it has 45 bases, read in frame from the first base. The germline V gene yields KGHSH for CDR1 and LQKENI for CDR2. To note about this clone: Its recognized antigen is unknown. The input lacks base qualities; no much larger clone sits a single base away.

The collaborating institutions used their own protocols to collect whole blood in K2EDTA tubes. Collaborator samples were shipped for TCRbeta analysis as frozen whole blood, isolated PBMCs, or DNA extracted from either sample type. The immunoSEQ Assay, a bias-controlled multiplex PCR, was used to amplify TCRbeta CDR3 regions from genomic DNA. On the authors' methods: The number of nucleated cells in each sample was estimated by amplification of reference gene primers within the assay. To quantify the absolute abundance of each unique TCRbeta CDR3 rearrangement, sequence reads were collapsed and filtered. For each sample, productive Simpson clonality was calculated as the square root of Simpson's diversity index over productive rearrangements. TCRdb took this table from immuneACCESS and kept in-frame rearrangements with V and J called. Such tables lack part of the clones; where checked against another copy, unresolved V genes explain under half of the gap, and the rest is unexplained. The D gene and trimming were derived from the DNA, and the V and J assignments and clone size from that table. A total of around 300,000 clones appear in this sample, 65% to 90% of them only once. The biggest ten clones account for roughly 15% of the sample.

Overall study results and their limits: The quantity of clinical and demographic metadata differed by source and by participant and was supplied without curation.

The chain is made from TRBV18 and TRBJ1-3; matching of 5 bases hints at TRBD1 as the D gene. The sample was peripheral blood. This sequence was found in a human donor in a cohort sampled during active COVID-19. The nucleotide sequence is TGTGCCAGCTCACCCACCCGGGGCGCGGGGAACACCATATATTTT. It translates as CASSPTRGAGNTIYF.